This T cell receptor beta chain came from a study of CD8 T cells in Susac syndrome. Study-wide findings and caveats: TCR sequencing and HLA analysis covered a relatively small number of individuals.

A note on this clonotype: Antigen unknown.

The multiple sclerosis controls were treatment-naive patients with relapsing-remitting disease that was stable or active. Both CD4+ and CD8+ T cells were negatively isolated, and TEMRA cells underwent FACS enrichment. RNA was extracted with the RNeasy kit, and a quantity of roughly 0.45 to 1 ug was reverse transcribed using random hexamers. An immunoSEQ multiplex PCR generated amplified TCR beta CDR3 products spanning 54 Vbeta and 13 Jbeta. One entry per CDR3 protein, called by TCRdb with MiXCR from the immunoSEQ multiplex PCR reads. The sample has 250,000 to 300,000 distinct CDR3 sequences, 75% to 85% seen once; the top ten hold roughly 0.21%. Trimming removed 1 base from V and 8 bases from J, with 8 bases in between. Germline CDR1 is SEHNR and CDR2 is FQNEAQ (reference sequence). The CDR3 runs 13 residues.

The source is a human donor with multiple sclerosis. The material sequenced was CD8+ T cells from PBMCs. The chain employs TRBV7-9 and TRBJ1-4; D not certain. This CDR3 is CASSLVGQEKLFF. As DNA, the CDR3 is TGTGCCAGCAGCTTAGTCGGCCAGGAAAAACTGTTTTTT.